The 10 T cell receptor beta chains given below trace back to one sample, sequenced in a study of T cells in Graves' hyperthyroidism and ophthalmopathy. Regions amplified from RNA transcripts were the TCR beta CDR3 regions. TCR CDR3 underwent first-round RT-PCR with the HTBI primer set. One entry per CDR3 protein, called by TCRdb with MiXCR from the multiplex PCR reads. The sample holds 240,000 or so distinct CDR3 sequences, roughly 17% seen once. The sequencing sample was made of blood. These receptors were taken from a woman between 18 and 29 years old with Graves' ophthalmopathy.

This clonotype has ten or more counts. The rearrangement joins TRBV28 to TRBJ1-5; D might be TRBD1 (6 bases). The V gene's germline CDR1 is MDHEN and CDR2 SYDVKM. The CDR3 spans 14 residues. Between the trimmed V and J ends, which lost 7 bases and 2 bases, there was a span of 12 bases. In nucleotides, the CDR3 is TGTGCCAGCATCTCACACAGGGGCAATCAGCCCCAGCATTTT. Amino acids: CASISHRGNQPQHF. The full variable domain, with the rest looked up from reference TRBV28 and TRBJ1-5, is DVKVTQSSRYLVKRTGEKVFLECVQDMDHENMFWYRQDPGLGLRLIYFSYDVKMKEKGDIPEGYSVSREKKERFSLILESASTNQTSMYLCASISHRGNQPQHFGDGTRLSIL.

This clonotype appeared many times. The V call is TRBV7-9, the J call TRBJ2-2, with a weak D call TRBD2 (6 bases). V was pared by 4 bases and J by 4 bases, with 16 bases between. There are 16 residues in the CDR3. Germline V gives CDR1 SEHNR, CDR2 FQNEAQ (reference sequence). CDR3 loop: CASSSVGGKVTGELFF. CDR3 nucleotides: TGTGCCAGCAGCTCGGTAGGAGGGAAGGTCACCGGGGAGCTGTTTTTT.

The sample holds many counts of this clonotype. The genes are TRBV6-5 and TRBJ1-5, with D perhaps matching TRBD1 (6 bases). Deletions cut 0 bases from V and 1 base from J, with 16 bases between. This CDR3 region has 18 residues. From germline, CDR1 is MNHEY and CDR2 SVGAGI. CDR3 DNA sequence: TGTGCCAGCAGTTACTCTGGCAGGGGAAGGTGGAGCAATCAGCCCCAGCATTTT. Encoded protein: CASSYSGRGRWSNQPQHF.

In this sample, this clonotype turned up once. The rearrangement uses TRBV20-1 and TRBJ1-5; TRBD1 aligns across 11 bases. Per the germline V gene, CDR1 is DFQATT and CDR2 is SNEGSKA (reference sequence). V trimming: 1 base; J trimming: 7 bases; junction bases outside the gene matches: 9. This CDR3 comprises 16 residues. As DNA, the CDR3 is TGCAGTGCTAGAGGCGGGACAGGGGGAAGTCGGCAGCCCCAGCATTTT. Its protein is CSARGGTGGSRQPQHF.

Ten or more counts support this clonotype. This chain links TRBV3-1 with TRBJ1-1; 8 bases match TRBD1. Germline V gene data show CDR1 as LGHDT and CDR2 as YNNKEL (reference sequence). J gave up 11 bases and V 4 bases, and 6 bases lay outside the gene matches. The CDR3 loop spans 12 amino acids. Here the CDR3 reads CASSRVDRDAFF. CDR3 DNA: TGTGCCAGCAGCCGGGTGGACAGGGATGCTTTCTTT.

This clonotype was counted only a few times. The chain carries TRBV20-1 and TRBJ2-5, with 7 bases fitting TRBD1. Germline lookup yields CDR1 DFQATT and CDR2 SNEGSKA (reference sequence). The CDR3 covers 15 residues. The trim removed 6 bases at V and 5 bases at J, leaving 15 bases unmatched. CDR3 sequence reads: CSAQRTDRAGETQYF. CDR3 nucleotides: TGCAGTGCCCAGAGGACAGACAGGGCAGGGGAGACCCAGTACTTC.

This clonotype was seen many times. The chain has TRBV2 and TRBJ2-7, with D perhaps TRBD1 (6 bases). The CDR3 consists of 14 residues. V gave up 4 bases and J gave up 2 bases, with 12 bases separating them. CDR1 is SNHLY, CDR2 FYNNEI, per germline. As DNA, the CDR3 is TGTGCCAGCAGTGTTTTAGGGGGTACCTACGAGCAGTACTTC. Encoded protein: CASSVLGGTYEQYF.

This clonotype appeared many times. V and J are TRBV9 and TRBJ2-3; D is perhaps TRBD1 (7 bases). There are 16 residues in the CDR3. Germline V gene data show CDR1 as SGDLS and CDR2 as YYNGEE. The germline V and J ends were trimmed by 7 bases and 0 bases, with 18 bases remaining between them. CDR3 sequence (DNA): TGTGCCAGCGGAGGGGGCGACCACACTAGCACAGATACGCAGTATTTT. Encoded protein: CASGGGDHTSTDTQYF.

This clonotype has ten or more counts. The chain links TRBV28 to TRBJ2-7; TRBD2 is a possible D gene (6 bases). Germline V lookup: CDR1 MDHEN, CDR2 SYDVKM. V was clipped by 2 bases and J by 3 bases, with 14 bases between them. This CDR3 has 15 residues. The CDR3 DNA follows: TGTGCCAGCAGTTTAGGCCCCGGAGGGCACTACGAGCAGTACTTC. It specifies CASSLGPGGHYEQYF.

V gene TRBV3-1 combines with J gene TRBJ2-2; possibly TRBD2 for D (6 bases). The length of the CDR3 is 16 residues. Looked up from germline, CDR1 is LGHDT and CDR2 is YNNKEL (reference sequence). With 0 bases removed from V and 6 bases from J, the gap between germline ends came to 14 bases. CDR3: CASSQEEGPEPGELFF. The CDR3 coding sequence is TGTGCCAGCAGCCAAGAGGAGGGACCAGAACCCGGGGAGCTGTTTTTT.